The rows below give T cell receptor beta chains drawn from one sample of a study of naive and memory T cell subsets. TCRdb itself ran the UMI-ligation and nested PCR reads through MiXCR, one entry per CDR3 protein. Among about 120,000 distinct CDR3 sequences, 35% to 45% were seen once, and the ten largest hold less than 1%. The sequenced sample was central memory CD4+ T cells from blood. These receptor sequences come from a human donor in good health. CDR3s leave out the opening cysteine and the closing phenylalanine or tryptophan. The order of the fields is J gene, V gene, CDR3 protein.

j_gene: TRBJ1-2; v_gene: TRBV19; CDR3aa: ASSSLDRDGYT
j_gene: TRBJ2-3; v_gene: TRBV7-2; CDR3aa: ASSSHRGRTDTQY
j_gene: TRBJ2-5; v_gene: TRBV29-1; CDR3aa: SVERGTGLETQY
j_gene: TRBJ2-1; v_gene: TRBV6-4; CDR3aa: ASSSDIRVNEQF
j_gene: TRBJ1-1; v_gene: TRBV5-4; CDR3aa: ASRPFIRQGRAVTTEAF
j_gene: TRBJ1-1; v_gene: TRBV20-1; CDR3aa: SARERTEAF
j_gene: TRBJ2-3; v_gene: TRBV10-3; CDR3aa: AISPVGYTQY
j_gene: TRBJ2-5; v_gene: TRBV4-1; CDR3aa: ASSQQSRGGGGETQY
j_gene: TRBJ1-1; v_gene: TRBV20-1; CDR3aa: SASDISGTANTEAF
j_gene: TRBJ2-5; v_gene: TRBV10-3; CDR3aa: AISERQQETQY
j_gene: TRBJ1-1; v_gene: TRBV7-9; CDR3aa: ASSFSFRGAGTEAF
j_gene: TRBJ2-5; v_gene: TRBV30; CDR3aa: AWSSQGETQY
j_gene: TRBJ2-1; v_gene: TRBV6-2/TRBV6-3; CDR3aa: ASMRWGSYNEQF
j_gene: TRBJ1-5; v_gene: TRBV5-8; CDR3aa: ASSLAYQTGAQPQH
j_gene: TRBJ2-7; v_gene: TRBV29-1; CDR3aa: SVSSGRGNEQY
j_gene: TRBJ2-1; v_gene: TRBV6-2/TRBV6-3; CDR3aa: ASSRTSTRTHGLWQF
j_gene: TRBJ2-7; v_gene: TRBV28; CDR3aa: ASSSVAGPTYEQY
j_gene: TRBJ2-3; v_gene: TRBV7-2; CDR3aa: ASTLTAYTDTQY
j_gene: TRBJ2-2; v_gene: TRBV7-2; CDR3aa: ASSFTRNRNTGELF
j_gene: TRBJ2-1; v_gene: TRBV28; CDR3aa: ALRASGLDEQF
j_gene: TRBJ2-3; v_gene: TRBV6-1; CDR3aa: ASTKSGSWGSQY
j_gene: TRBJ2-3; v_gene: TRBV6-1; CDR3aa: ASSVGLAGGSTDTQY
j_gene: TRBJ2-5; v_gene: TRBV28; CDR3aa: ASSSPPTGNLATQY
j_gene: TRBJ1-6; v_gene: TRBV9; CDR3aa: ASISETGEMDSPLH
j_gene: TRBJ1-5; v_gene: TRBV5-5; CDR3aa: ASSSSRQGNQPQH
j_gene: TRBJ1-4; v_gene: TRBV7-9; CDR3aa: ASSLDRGFQEKLF
j_gene: TRBJ2-6; v_gene: TRBV28; CDR3aa: ASSLAGSGANVLT
j_gene: TRBJ2-6; v_gene: TRBV6-5; CDR3aa: ASSPGQSGANVLT
j_gene: TRBJ1-2; v_gene: TRBV6-1; CDR3aa: ASSEVGRGGYGYT